This is a list of T cell receptor beta chains from one sample in a study of T-cell reconstitution after alpha-beta-depleted transplantation in children. TCRdb used MiXCR to reprocess the PCR reads, holding one entry per CDR3 protein. The profile covers approximately 240,000 distinct CDR3 sequences, with approximately 10% appearing a single time and 28% taken by the ten largest. Sequenced material: PBMCs, taken before TCRalphabeta/CD19-depleted stem cell transplant. These receptor sequences come from a child less than two years old with acute myeloid leukemia, due to receive a stem cell transplant. CDR3s leave out the opening cysteine and the closing phenylalanine or tryptophan. The order of the fields is J gene, V gene, CDR3 protein.

TRBJ2-1,TRBV9,ASSVGGGKREVNEQF
TRBJ2-7,TRBV5-4,ASSLKAGSGGFSYEQY
TRBJ1-1,TRBV21-1,ASSKVGKNTEAF
TRBJ2-1,TRBV12-3/TRBV12-4,ANSPRGSSYNEQF
TRBJ1-1,TRBV5-1,ASSLGANTEAF
TRBJ2-2,TRBV7-3,ATPGAGGELF
TRBJ2-5,TRBV20-1,SATAPQETQY
TRBJ2-7,TRBV7-9,ASSHSWTDPYEQY
TRBJ1-5,TRBV20-1,SAAPVGSNQPQH
TRBJ1-1,TRBV3-1,ASSQGATLNTEAF
TRBJ2-2,TRBV5-4,ASSKGGQGNTGELF
TRBJ1-2,TRBV18,ASSRGQGYT
TRBJ1-2,TRBV20-1,SARDLGQGARDGYT
TRBJ1-1,TRBV6-5,ASSSLTGSAEAF
TRBJ2-3,TRBV9,ASSSNGRESTDTQY
TRBJ1-4,TRBV7-8,ASSLVGGLGLGKLF
TRBJ1-2,TRBV5-1,ASGNGEGYGYT
TRBJ1-1,TRBV20-1,SGAPMNTEAF
TRBJ1-2,TRBV7-2,ASSRPEAKDYGYT
TRBJ1-1,TRBV7-3,ASSPRRGADDTEAF
TRBJ2-1,TRBV5-5,ASSRVASSYNEQF
TRBJ2-5,TRBV6-5,ASSFQAGVGSETQY
TRBJ2-5,TRBV20-1,SARDPRGRGETQY
TRBJ2-5,TRBV20-1,SAREPGTSGGLETQY
TRBJ1-4,TRBV27,ASSPLTGGNEKLF
TRBJ2-1,TRBV2,ASSGEGISSEQF
TRBJ2-3,TRBV14,ASSPSPTGTQY
TRBJ2-7,TRBV29-1,SVDAGAGTYEQY
TRBJ1-3,TRBV11-2,ASSLVRDPKGYTIY
TRBJ2-7,TRBV7-2,ASRYRTGYEQY